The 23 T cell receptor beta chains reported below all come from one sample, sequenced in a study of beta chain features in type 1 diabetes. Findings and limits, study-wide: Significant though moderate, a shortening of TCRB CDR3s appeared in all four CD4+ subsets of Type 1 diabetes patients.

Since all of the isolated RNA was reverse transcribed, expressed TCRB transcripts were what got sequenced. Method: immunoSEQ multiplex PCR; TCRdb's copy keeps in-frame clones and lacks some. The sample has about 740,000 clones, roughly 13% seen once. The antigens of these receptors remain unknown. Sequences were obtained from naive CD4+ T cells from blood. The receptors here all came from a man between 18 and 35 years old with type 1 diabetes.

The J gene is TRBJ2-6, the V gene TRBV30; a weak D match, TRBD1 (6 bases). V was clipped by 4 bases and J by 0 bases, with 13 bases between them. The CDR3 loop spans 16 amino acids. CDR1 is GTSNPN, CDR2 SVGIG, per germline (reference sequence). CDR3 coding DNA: TGTGCCTGGACTAGAACAGGGTTCTCTGGGGCCAACGTCCTGACTTTC. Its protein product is CAWTRTGFSGANVLTF.

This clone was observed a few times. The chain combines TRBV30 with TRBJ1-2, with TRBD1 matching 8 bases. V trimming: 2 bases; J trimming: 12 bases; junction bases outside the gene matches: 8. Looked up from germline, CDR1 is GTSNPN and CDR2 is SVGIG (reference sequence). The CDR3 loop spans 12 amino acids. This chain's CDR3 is CAWSTGTGFDTF. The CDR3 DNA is TGTGCCTGGAGTACCGGGACAGGCTTTGACACCTTC.

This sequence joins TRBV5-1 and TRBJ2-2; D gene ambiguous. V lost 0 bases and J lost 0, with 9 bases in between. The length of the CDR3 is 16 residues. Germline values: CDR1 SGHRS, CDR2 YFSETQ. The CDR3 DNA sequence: TGCGCCAGCAGCTTGGGAACCGCGGCGAACACCGGGGAGCTGTTTTTT. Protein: CASSLGTAANTGELFF.

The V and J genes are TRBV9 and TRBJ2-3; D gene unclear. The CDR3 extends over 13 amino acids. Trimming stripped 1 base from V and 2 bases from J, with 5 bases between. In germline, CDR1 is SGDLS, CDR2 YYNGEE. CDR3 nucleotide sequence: TGTGCCAGCAGCGTAAGAACCACAGATACGCAGTATTTT. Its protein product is CASSVRTTDTQYF.

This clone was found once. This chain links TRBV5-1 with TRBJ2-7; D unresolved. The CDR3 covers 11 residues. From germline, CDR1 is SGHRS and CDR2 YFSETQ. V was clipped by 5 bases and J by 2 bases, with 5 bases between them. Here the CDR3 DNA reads TGCGCCAGCAGGGTAACCTACGAGCAGTACTTC. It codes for CASRVTYEQYF.

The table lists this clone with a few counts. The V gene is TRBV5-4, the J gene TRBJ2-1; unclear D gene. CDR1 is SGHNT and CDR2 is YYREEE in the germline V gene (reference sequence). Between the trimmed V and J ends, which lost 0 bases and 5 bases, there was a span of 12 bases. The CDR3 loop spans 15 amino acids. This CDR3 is CASSLVSSSDNEQFF. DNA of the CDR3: TGTGCCAGCAGCTTGGTAAGCTCGTCCGACAATGAGCAGTTCTTC.

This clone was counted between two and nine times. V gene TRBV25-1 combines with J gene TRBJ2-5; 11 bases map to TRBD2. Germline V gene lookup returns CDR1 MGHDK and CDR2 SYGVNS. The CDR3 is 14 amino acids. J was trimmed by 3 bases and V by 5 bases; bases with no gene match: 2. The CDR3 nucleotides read TGTGCCAGCAGTCCGACTAGCGGGGAAGAGACCCAGTACTTC. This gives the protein CASSPTSGEETQYF. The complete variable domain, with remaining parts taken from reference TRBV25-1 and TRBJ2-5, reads EADIYQTPRYLVIGTGKKITLECSQTMGHDKMYWYQQDPGMELHLIHYSYGVNSTEKGDLSSESTVSRIRTEHFPLTLESARPSHTSQYLCASSPTSGEETQYFGPGTRLLVL.

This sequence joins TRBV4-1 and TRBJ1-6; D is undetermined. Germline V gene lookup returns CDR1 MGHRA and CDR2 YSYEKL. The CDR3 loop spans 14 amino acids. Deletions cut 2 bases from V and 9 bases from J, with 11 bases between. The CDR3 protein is CASSQRSQSSPLHF. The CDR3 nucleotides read TGCGCCAGCAGCCAACGTTCGCAGAGTTCACCCCTCCACTTT.

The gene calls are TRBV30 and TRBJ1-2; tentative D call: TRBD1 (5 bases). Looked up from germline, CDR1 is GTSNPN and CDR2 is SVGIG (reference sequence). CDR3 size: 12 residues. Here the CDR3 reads CAGRRQIYGYTF. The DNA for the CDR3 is TGTGCAGGACGGCGACAGATCTATGGCTACACCTTC.

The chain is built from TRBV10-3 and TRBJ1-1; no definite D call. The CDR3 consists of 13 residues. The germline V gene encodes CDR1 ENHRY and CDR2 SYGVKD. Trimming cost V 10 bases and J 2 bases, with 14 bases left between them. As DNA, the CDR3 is TGTGCCACCCATCGCGACCCCAACACTGAAGCTTTCTTT. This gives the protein CATHRDPNTEAFF.

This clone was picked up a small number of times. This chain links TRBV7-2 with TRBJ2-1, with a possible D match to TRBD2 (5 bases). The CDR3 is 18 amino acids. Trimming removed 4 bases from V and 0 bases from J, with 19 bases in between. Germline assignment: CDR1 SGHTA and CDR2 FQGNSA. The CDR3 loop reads CASSSTRGVTSSYNEQFF. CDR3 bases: TGTGCCAGCAGCTCTACCCGGGGAGTCACTAGCTCCTACAATGAGCAGTTCTTC.

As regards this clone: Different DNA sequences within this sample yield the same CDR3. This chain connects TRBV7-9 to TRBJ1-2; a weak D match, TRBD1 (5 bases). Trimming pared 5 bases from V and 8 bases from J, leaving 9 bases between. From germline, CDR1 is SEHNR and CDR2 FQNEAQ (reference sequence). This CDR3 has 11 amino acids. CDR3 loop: CASSPGVGYTF. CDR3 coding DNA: TGTGCCAGCAGCCCGGGGGTCGGCTACACCTTC.

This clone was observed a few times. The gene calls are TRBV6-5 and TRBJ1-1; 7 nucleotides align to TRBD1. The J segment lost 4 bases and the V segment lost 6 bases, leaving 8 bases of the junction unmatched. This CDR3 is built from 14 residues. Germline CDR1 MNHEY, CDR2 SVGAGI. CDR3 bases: TGTGCCAGCAGAGAGACAGGGATCGGCACTGAAGCTTTCTTT. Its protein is CASRETGIGTEAFF.

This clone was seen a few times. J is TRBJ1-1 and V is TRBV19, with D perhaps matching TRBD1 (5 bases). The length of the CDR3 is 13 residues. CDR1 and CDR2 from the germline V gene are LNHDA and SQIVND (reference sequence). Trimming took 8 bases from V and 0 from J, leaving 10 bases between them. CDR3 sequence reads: CASVGPMNTEAFF. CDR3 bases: TGTGCCAGTGTGGGACCGATGAACACTGAAGCTTTCTTT.

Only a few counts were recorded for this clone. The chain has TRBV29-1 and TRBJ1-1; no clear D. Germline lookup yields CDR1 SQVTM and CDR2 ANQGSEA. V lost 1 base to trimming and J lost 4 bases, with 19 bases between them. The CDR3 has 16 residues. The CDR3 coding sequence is TGCAGCGTTGAAGGACACCTCATCCGGGAAGGCACTGAAGCTTTCTTT. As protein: CSVEGHLIREGTEAFF. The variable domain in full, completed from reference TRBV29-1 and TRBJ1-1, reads SAVISQKPSRDICQRGTSLTIQCQVDSQVTMMFWYRQQPGQSLTLIATANQGSEATYESGFVIDKFPISRPNLTFSTLTVSNMSPEDSSIYLCSVEGHLIREGTEAFFGQGTRLTVV.

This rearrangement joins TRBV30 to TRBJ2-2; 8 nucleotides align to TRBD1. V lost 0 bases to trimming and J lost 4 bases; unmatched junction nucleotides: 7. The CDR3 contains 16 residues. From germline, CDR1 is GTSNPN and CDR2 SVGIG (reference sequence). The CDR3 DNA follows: TGTGCCTGGAGTGTAGCTGGGACAGGTTTCACCGGGGAGCTGTTTTTT. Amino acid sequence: CAWSVAGTGFTGELFF.

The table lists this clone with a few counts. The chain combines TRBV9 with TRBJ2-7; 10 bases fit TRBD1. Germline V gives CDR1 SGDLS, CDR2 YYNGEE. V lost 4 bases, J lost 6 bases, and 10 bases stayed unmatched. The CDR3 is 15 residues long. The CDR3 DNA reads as TGTGCCAGCAGCACAGGGACAGGGGTGGTTGTCGAGCAGTACTTC. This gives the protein CASSTGTGVVVEQYF.

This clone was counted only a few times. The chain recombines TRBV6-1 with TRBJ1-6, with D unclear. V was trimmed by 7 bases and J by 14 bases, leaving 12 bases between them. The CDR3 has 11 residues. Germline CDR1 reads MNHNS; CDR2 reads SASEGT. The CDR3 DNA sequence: TGTGCCAGCAATGCTCCGCGATCCCTCCACTTT. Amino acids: CASNAPRSLHF.

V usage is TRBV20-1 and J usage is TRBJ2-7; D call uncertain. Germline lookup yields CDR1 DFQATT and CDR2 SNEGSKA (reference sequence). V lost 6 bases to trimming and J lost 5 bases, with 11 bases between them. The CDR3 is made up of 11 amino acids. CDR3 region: CSARKVDEQYF. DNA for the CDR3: TGCAGTGCACGAAAGGTCGACGAGCAGTACTTC.

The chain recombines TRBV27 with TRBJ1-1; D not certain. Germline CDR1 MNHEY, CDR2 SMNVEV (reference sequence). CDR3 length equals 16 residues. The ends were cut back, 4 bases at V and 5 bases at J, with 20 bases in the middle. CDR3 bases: TGTGCCAGCAGTTCCTACCGGGTCCCACGGGAGACTGAAGCTTTCTTT. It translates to CASSSYRVPRETEAFF.

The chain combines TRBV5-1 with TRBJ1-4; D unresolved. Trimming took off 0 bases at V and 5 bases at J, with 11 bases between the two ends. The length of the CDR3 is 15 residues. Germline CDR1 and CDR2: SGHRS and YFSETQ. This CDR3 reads CASSLVSGVNEKLFF. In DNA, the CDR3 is TGCGCCAGCAGCTTGGTTTCTGGGGTGAATGAAAAACTGTTTTTT.

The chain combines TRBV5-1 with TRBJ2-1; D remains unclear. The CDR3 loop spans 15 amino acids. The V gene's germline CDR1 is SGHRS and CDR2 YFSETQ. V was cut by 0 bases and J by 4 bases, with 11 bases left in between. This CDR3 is CASSLVQESYNEQFF. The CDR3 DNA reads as TGCGCCAGCAGCTTGGTCCAAGAGAGTTACAATGAGCAGTTCTTC.

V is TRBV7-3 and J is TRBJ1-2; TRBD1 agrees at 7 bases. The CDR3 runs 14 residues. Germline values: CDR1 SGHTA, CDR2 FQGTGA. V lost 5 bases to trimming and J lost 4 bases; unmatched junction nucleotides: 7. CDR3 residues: CASSPHRDSYGYTF. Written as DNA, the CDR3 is TGTGCCAGCAGCCCCCACCGGGACAGCTATGGCTACACCTTC. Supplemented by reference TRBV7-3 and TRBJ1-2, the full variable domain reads GAGVSQTPSNKVTEKGKYVELRCDPISGHTALYWYRQSLGQGPEFLIYFQGTGAADDSGLPNDRFFAVRPEGSVSTLKIQRTERGDSAVYLCASSPHRDSYGYTFGSGTRLTVV.